This T cell receptor beta chain was sequenced during a study of cytomegalovirus exposure and HLA in healthy donors. Points on this clone: This sample includes further DNA sequences coding for the same CDR3.

The PCR used 60 Vbeta and 13 Jbeta primers. Sequenced by immunoSEQ multiplex PCR; TCRdb stores in-frame clones only, minus some. The sample holds about 100,000 clones, around four fifths seen once. The origin of this receptor is a man aged 35-49 years in good health and CMV-seronegative. Sequenced material: PBMCs.

The CDR3 nucleotides read TGTGCCAGTAGTAGGGACAGGCAAGAGACCCAGTACTTC. It translates to CASSRDRQETQYF. The chain employs TRBV19 and TRBJ2-5; 8 bases fit TRBD1. With V trimmed by 4 bases and J by 2 bases, 0 bases remained unmatched. Germline V gives CDR1 LNHDA, CDR2 SQIVND (reference sequence). The CDR3 loop spans 13 amino acids.